These 20 T cell receptor beta chains originate from one sample sequenced in a study of OX40 agonist ivuxolimab in advanced cancers. Clones were sequenced by immunoSEQ multiplex PCR, and TCRdb holds only the in-frame ones, with some missing. This sample has tens of thousands of clones, with about nine tenths found just once. The input for sequencing was CD4+ or CD8+ T cells sorted from blood, taken in a trial of the OX40 agonist ivuxolimab. The receptors were gathered from an adult with an advanced solid tumor such as melanoma, head and neck, liver or kidney cancer.

The V call is TRBV5-1, the J call TRBJ2-7, with 7 bases fitting TRBD1. CDR1 SGHRS and CDR2 YFSETQ come from the germline V gene. Trimming cost V 4 bases and J 3 bases; bases outside gene matches: 10. The CDR3 runs 15 residues. The CDR3 sequence: CASSRGGQPIYEQYF. The CDR3 DNA reads as TGCGCCAGCAGCCGAGGGGGACAGCCAATCTACGAGCAGTACTTC.

This chain links TRBV4-3 with TRBJ2-7; 7 nucleotides agree with TRBD2. The trim removed 0 bases at V and 9 bases at J, leaving 5 bases unmatched. CDR1 is LGHNA and CDR2 is YSLEER in the germline V gene. This CDR3 is 13 amino acids long. In nucleotides, the CDR3 is TGCGCCAGCAGCCAAGATGGGGCGGGAGTGCAGTACTTC. This encodes CASSQDGAGVQYF.

This clone appeared once. J is TRBJ2-7 and V is TRBV7-8; 9 bases are shared with TRBD1. The CDR3 has 14 residues. The ends lost 4 bases at V and 5 bases at J; junction bases unmatched: 6. Germline V gives CDR1 SGHVS, CDR2 FQNEAQ. CDR3 sequence reads: CASSSRQGGHEQYF. CDR3 DNA: TGTGCCAGCAGCTCCCGACAGGGGGGCCACGAGCAGTACTTC.

This rearrangement joins TRBV6-1 to TRBJ1-5; perhaps TRBD1 as D (5 bases). Germline V gene data show CDR1 as MNHNS and CDR2 as SASEGT. V gave up 4 bases and J gave up 3 bases, with 10 bases separating them. The CDR3 consists of 14 residues. The CDR3 here is CASSVSGFNQPQHF. CDR3 nucleotide sequence: TGTGCCAGCAGTGTTTCAGGGTTCAATCAGCCCCAGCATTTT.

The genes are TRBV5-1 and TRBJ2-3; 7 bases line up with TRBD1. Germline CDR1 reads SGHRS; CDR2 reads YFSETQ. V dropped 0 bases and J dropped 4; count of bases not matched to a gene: 5. The CDR3 totals 15 residues. The CDR3 nucleotides read TGCGCCAGCAGCTTGGCTCAGGGGGTGGCAGATACGCAGTATTTT. This gives the protein CASSLAQGVADTQYF.

This sequence joins TRBV19 and TRBJ1-5; no definite D call. CDR3 size: 15 residues. The V gene lost 3 bases and the J gene lost 9 bases, with 18 bases spanning the gap. From germline, CDR1 is LNHDA and CDR2 SQIVND (reference sequence). In nucleotides, the CDR3 is TGTGCCAGTAGTATCATCGAACCGGCCGCAAGGCCCCAGCATTTT. This gives the protein CASSIIEPAARPQHF.

The CDR3 spells CSVSGSTGYEQYF. The DNA for the CDR3 is TGCAGCGTTTCAGGCTCTACGGGGTACGAGCAGTACTTC. V usage is TRBV29-1 and J usage is TRBJ2-7; D might be TRBD2 (5 bases). V was pared by 5 bases and J by 4 bases, with 15 bases between. CDR3 length: 13 residues. Looked up from germline, CDR1 is SQVTM and CDR2 is ANQGSEA.

The chain employs TRBV5-4 and TRBJ2-7; D unresolved. Deletions cut 0 bases from V and 4 bases from J, with 11 bases between. CDR1 is SGHNT, CDR2 YYREEE, per germline (reference sequence). The length of the CDR3 is 14 residues. As DNA, the CDR3 is TGTGCCAGCAGCTTGGACCGGGCCGGATACGAGCAGTACTTC. Translated: CASSLDRAGYEQYF.

The chain combines TRBV5-1 with TRBJ1-5; D call uncertain. V was trimmed by 0 bases and J by 4 bases, leaving 8 bases between them. Germline CDR1 reads SGHRS; CDR2 reads YFSETQ. This CDR3 region has 14 residues. CDR3 coding DNA: TGCGCCAGCAGCTTGGACGTAGGGAATCAGCCCCAGCATTTT. It yields the protein CASSLDVGNQPQHF.

V gene TRBV7-2 combines with J gene TRBJ2-7; TRBD2 is a possible D gene (6 bases). CDR1 SGHTA and CDR2 FQGNSA come from the germline V gene. The CDR3 is 14 amino acids. V lost 5 bases and J lost 4, with 15 bases in between. CDR3 residues: CASSTYAGYYEQYF. The CDR3 nucleotides are TGTGCCAGCAGCACCTACGCGGGGTATTACGAGCAGTACTTC.

The chain couples TRBV11-2 to TRBJ2-1; 9 bases fit TRBD1. V lost 3 bases, J lost 5 bases, and 11 bases stayed unmatched. From germline, CDR1 is SGHAT and CDR2 FQNNGV. This CDR3 comprises 17 residues. The CDR3 loop reads CASSFLSGTGINNEQFF. The CDR3 DNA reads TGTGCCAGCAGCTTTCTCTCCGGGACAGGGATAAACAATGAGCAGTTCTTC.

This clone has a single count. The rearrangement links TRBV7-9 to TRBJ2-4; TRBD1 matches 7 bases. This CDR3 has 14 residues. Germline values: CDR1 SEHNR, CDR2 FQNEAQ (reference sequence). V shed 2 bases, J shed 4 bases, and the junction held 2 bases outside the gene matches. The CDR3 DNA reads TGTGCCAGCAGCTTAATGGGACAGAAAAACATTCAGTACTTC. It translates to CASSLMGQKNIQYF.

The chain links TRBV9 to TRBJ2-1, with 8 bases identical to TRBD2. V gave up 4 bases and J gave up 11 bases; unmatched junction bases: 23. Germline-derived CDR1 and CDR2 are SGDLS and YYNGEE. This CDR3 is built from 18 residues. The CDR3 DNA follows: TGTGCCAGCAGCTCCATACCCGGGGGGGGGACTAGACAAATGCAGCAGTTCTTC. Translating gives CASSSIPGGGTRQMQQFF.

This clone was detected a few times. V usage is TRBV4-1 and J usage is TRBJ2-2; D is perhaps TRBD1 (5 bases). CDR1 is MGHRA and CDR2 is YSYEKL in the germline V gene. CDR3 length equals 16 residues. Trimming removed 0 bases at V and 3 bases at J, with 11 bases between. CDR3 DNA: TGCGCCAGCAGCCAAGACGGCCAGGGCTACACCGGGGAGCTGTTTTTT. Protein product: CASSQDGQGYTGELFF.

The V and J genes are TRBV19 and TRBJ2-1, with 10 nucleotides matching TRBD2. The germline V gene has CDR1 LNHDA and CDR2 SQIVND (reference sequence). Losses at the gene ends were 7 bases for V and 9 bases for J; bases not matched to a gene: 9. This CDR3 region has 14 residues. The CDR3 sequence: CASKGLAGVGEQFF. The CDR3 DNA sequence: TGTGCCAGTAAGGGTCTAGCGGGAGTGGGTGAGCAGTTCTTC.

This clone has more than one count but fewer than ten. The J gene is TRBJ2-7, the V gene TRBV7-9; D ambiguous. CDR3 size: 12 residues. Trimming removed 4 bases at V and 3 bases at J, with 7 bases between. Germline values: CDR1 SEHNR, CDR2 FQNEAQ (reference sequence). The CDR3 DNA follows: TGTGCCAGCAGCTACCTAGACTACGAGCAGTACTTC. This gives the protein CASSYLDYEQYF.

This clone was counted ten times or more. The chain combines TRBV10-2 with TRBJ1-2, with 10 bases that match TRBD1. V lost 7 bases to trimming and J lost 0 bases; unmatched junction nucleotides: 5. Germline V CDR1 and CDR2: WSHSY, SAAADI. This CDR3 spans 15 amino acids. The CDR3 sequence: CASNPGQGANYGYTF. The CDR3 region has the DNA TGCGCCAGCAACCCTGGACAGGGGGCTAACTATGGCTACACCTTC.

V gene TRBV7-6 combines with J gene TRBJ2-7; D is possibly TRBD2 (6 bases). The CDR3 contains 14 residues. Germline V CDR1 and CDR2: SGHVS, FNYEAQ. V was trimmed by 5 bases and J by 4 bases, leaving 15 bases between them. Here the CDR3 DNA reads TGTGCCAGCAGCGTAACTGGGACTGGATACGAGCAGTACTTC. Amino acids: CASSVTGTGYEQYF. Full variable domain (missing parts from reference TRBV7-6 and TRBJ2-7): GAGVSQSPRYKVTKRGQDVALRCDPISGHVSLYWYRQALGQGPEFLTYFNYEAQQDKSGLPNDRFSAERPEGSISTLTIQRTEQRDSAMYRCASSVTGTGYEQYFGPGTRLTVT.

The chain has TRBV6-6 and TRBJ2-7, with 7 bases lining up with TRBD1. This CDR3 has 14 amino acids. V lost 6 bases and J lost 6; bases outside the gene matches: 11. Germline CDR1 reads MNHNY; CDR2 reads SVGAGI (reference sequence). CDR3 sequence: CASSSQQGSTEQYF. The CDR3 DNA reads TGTGCCAGCAGCTCCCAACAGGGGAGCACCGAGCAGTACTTC.

This chain joins TRBV5-8 and TRBJ2-7; 12 positions match TRBD1. J was trimmed by 6 bases and V by 4 bases; bases with no gene match: 5. Looked up from germline, CDR1 is SGHTS and CDR2 is YDEGEE. The CDR3 totals 14 residues. For the CDR3, the DNA is TGTGCCAGCAGCATCGGGACAGGGGGCCTCGAGCAGTACTTC. Translating it yields CASSIGTGGLEQYF. The full variable domain, rest sourced from reference TRBV5-8 and TRBJ2-7, is EAGVTQSPTHLIKTRGQQATLRCSPISGHTSVYWYQQALGLGLQFLLWYDEGEERNRGNFPPRFSGRQFPNYSSELNVNALELEDSALYLCASSIGTGGLEQYFGPGTRLTVT.